This entry concerns a single T cell receptor (beta chain). The CDR3 is 16 amino acids. Germline V gene data show CDR1 as MNHEY and CDR2 as SMNVEV (reference sequence). V shed 2 bases and J 0 bases; nucleotides not matched to a gene: 7. The data are from a study of OX40 agonist ivuxolimab in advanced cancers. Across the whole study: The dose of intravenous ivuxolimab that patients received every 2 weeks ranged from 0.01 to 10 mg/kg. Those enrolled were approximately 87% male, with a mean age of around 58 years and ages from about 20 to 80.

The cohort excluded patients with autoimmune disease history or systemic immunosuppression. Libraries were prepared by immunoSEQ multiplex PCR; TCRdb keeps only in-frame clonotypes and omits some of them. The profile shows about 48,000 clones, about 90% of them singletons. The starting material was CD4+ or CD8+ T cells sorted from blood, obtained in a trial of the OX40 agonist ivuxolimab. This chain uses TRBV27 with TRBJ2-7, with 7 bases that match TRBD1. The TCR sequence derives from an adult with an advanced solid tumor such as melanoma, head and neck, liver or kidney cancer. CDR3 region: CASSLTTGAPSYEQYF. In DNA, the CDR3 is TGTGCCAGCAGTTTAACAACAGGGGCCCCCTCCTACGAGCAGTACTTC.